One and the same sample provided the 21 T cell receptor beta chains below, sequenced in a study of shared clonotypes between healthy human individuals (dated by TCRdb to the early 2020s). The library was produced with the immunoSEQ multiplex PCR assay. This is the immuneACCESS table as TCRdb keeps it, with only in-frame sequences that have V and J called. A part of the clones is gone; compared with another copy, unresolved V genes explain less than half, and the rest is unexplained. In this sample the table shows 2 million to 3 million clones, roughly 92% of which occur a single time. In total, the top ten clones hold about 0.13% of the sample. Sequenced: naive CD4+ T cells sorted from blood. The cell subset or site label here, explained by the study, means: CD45RA+ positively selected. The receptors derive from a man between 18 and 29 years old in good health.

The chain carries TRBV29-1 and TRBJ1-2; 7 bases align to TRBD1. Trimming removed 3 bases from V and 8 bases from J; junction bases left unmatched: 6. This CDR3 contains 12 residues. Germline loops: CDR1 SQVTM, CDR2 ANQGSEA. The CDR3 reads CSVDGTALGYTF. CDR3 nucleotide sequence: TGCAGCGTTGACGGGACAGCCCTCGGCTACACCTTC.

This rearrangement joins TRBV4-1 to TRBJ1-4; TRBD1 matches at 7 bases. V lost 0 bases, J lost 3 bases, and 10 bases stayed unmatched. Germline CDR1 and CDR2: MGHRA and YSYEKL. The CDR3 spans 18 residues. CDR3 region: CASSQDLPLQGSNEKLFF. CDR3 in DNA: TGCGCCAGCAGCCAAGACCTCCCCCTACAGGGGTCTAATGAAAAACTGTTTTTT.

This clone was seen a few times. Additional DNA sequences in this sample encode the identical CDR3. The chain links TRBV7-9 to TRBJ1-1; D remains unclear. The V gene's germline CDR1 is SEHNR and CDR2 FQNEAQ (reference sequence). The CDR3 consists of 13 residues. The germline V and J ends were trimmed by 3 bases and 0 bases, with 5 bases remaining between them. The CDR3 coding sequence is TGTGCCAGCAGCTTTGGGTTGAACACTGAAGCTTTCTTT. Its protein product is CASSFGLNTEAFF.

About this clone itself: Other DNA sequences from this sample encode an identical CDR3 as well. The rearrangement uses TRBV30 and TRBJ2-7; D gene uncertain. The germline CDR1 and CDR2 sequences are GTSNPN and SVGIG (reference sequence). V was cut by 1 base and J by 2 bases, with 9 bases left in between. This CDR3 is 13 amino acids long. In DNA form, the CDR3 reads TGTGCCTGGAGTGCGCTGGCGGCCTACGAGCAGTACTTC. Its translation is CAWSALAAYEQYF. Drawing the rest from reference TRBV30 and TRBJ2-7, the complete variable domain is SQTIHQWPATLVQPVGSPLSLECTVEGTSNPNLYWYRQAAGRGLQLLFYSVGIGQISSEVPQNLSASRPQDRQFILSSKKLLLSDSGFYLCAWSALAAYEQYFGPGTRLTVT.

This chain links TRBV5-4 with TRBJ1-6; D perhaps matches TRBD1 (6 bases). This CDR3 is built from 14 residues. The germline V gene has CDR1 SGHNT and CDR2 YYREEE (reference sequence). V shed 4 bases and J shed 10 bases, with 15 bases lying between them. The CDR3 nucleotides are TGTGCCAGCAGCCTAAGGGGGGAAATATCACCCCTCCACTTT. Its translation: CASSLRGEISPLHF.

V and J are TRBV10-3 and TRBJ2-7, with D unresolved. The CDR3 runs to 12 residues. Trimming removed 6 bases from V and 3 bases from J, with 9 bases in between. Per germline, CDR1 ENHRY and CDR2 SYGVKD. CDR3 loop: CAISRAVYEQYF. CDR3 bases: TGTGCCATCAGCCGGGCCGTCTACGAGCAGTACTTC.

This clone was recorded only once. The chain links TRBV19 to TRBJ2-4, with D possibly called TRBD1 or TRBD2 (5 bases each). The CDR3 runs to 14 residues. Between the trimmed V and J ends, which lost 8 bases and 8 bases, there was a span of 19 bases. CDR1 is LNHDA, CDR2 SQIVND, per germline (reference sequence). The CDR3 protein is CASRKGTPQYIQYF. For the CDR3, the DNA is TGTGCCAGTCGCAAAGGGACCCCGCAATACATTCAGTACTTC.

The chain recombines TRBV7-9 with TRBJ2-7, with D possibly called TRBD1 or TRBD2 (5 bases each). Germline CDR1 SEHNR, CDR2 FQNEAQ (reference sequence). V was clipped by 1 base and J by 0 bases, with 10 bases between them. CDR3 size: 15 residues. The CDR3 here is CASSLGKGSSYEQYF. Here the CDR3 DNA reads TGTGCCAGCAGCTTAGGAAAGGGGAGCTCCTACGAGCAGTACTTC.

The rearrangement joins TRBV7-6 to TRBJ2-7, with a tentative D call TRBD2 (6 bases). The CDR3 length is 13 residues. Trimming took 0 bases from V and 6 from J, leaving 9 bases between them. Germline loops: CDR1 SGHVS, CDR2 FNYEAQ. CDR3 residues: CASSLAAEGEQYF. CDR3 DNA: TGTGCCAGCAGCTTAGCTGCGGAGGGCGAGCAGTACTTC.

The rearrangement uses TRBV28 and TRBJ1-4; 7 bases map to TRBD1. In germline, CDR1 is MDHEN, CDR2 SYDVKM. The CDR3 extends over 14 amino acids. After removal of 6 bases from V and 7 bases from J, the junction contained 8 bases not matched to a gene. CDR3 loop: CASRVTGVGEKLFF. CDR3 DNA sequence: TGTGCCAGCAGGGTCACAGGGGTAGGTGAAAAACTGTTTTTT.

V and J are TRBV5-1 and TRBJ2-3; perhaps TRBD1 as D (5 bases). Germline CDR1 SGHRS, CDR2 YFSETQ. Trimming took 5 bases from V and 1 from J, leaving 11 bases between them. The CDR3 loop spans 14 amino acids. The CDR3 coding sequence is TGCGCCAGCAGGTGGGGCGCACGCACAGATACGCAGTATTTT. It specifies CASRWGARTDTQYF.

V and J are TRBV6-5 and TRBJ2-7; 7 nucleotides agree with TRBD1. CDR1 is MNHEY, CDR2 SVGAGI, per germline. The V segment lost 6 bases and the J segment 7 bases; nucleotides outside the gene matches: 12. This CDR3 region has 14 residues. This CDR3 is CASRESPGTAEQYF. The CDR3 coding sequence is TGTGCCAGCAGAGAATCCCCCGGGACAGCTGAGCAGTACTTC.

The chain combines TRBV30 with TRBJ2-7; the D gene is possibly TRBD2 (7 bases). With 1 base removed from V and 0 bases from J, the gap between germline ends came to 10 bases. Germline lookup yields CDR1 GTSNPN and CDR2 SVGIG (reference sequence). The CDR3 totals 14 residues. This chain's CDR3 is CAWSGEGHSYEQYF. The CDR3, as DNA: TGTGCCTGGAGTGGGGAGGGACACTCCTACGAGCAGTACTTC.

The chain recombines TRBV7-9 with TRBJ2-3; TRBD1 matches at 11 bases. The V segment lost 5 bases and the J segment 0 bases; nucleotides outside the gene matches: 4. Germline-derived CDR1 and CDR2 are SEHNR and FQNEAQ (reference sequence). This CDR3 region has 16 residues. The CDR3 is CASSRGQGGSTDTQYF. For the CDR3, the DNA is TGTGCCAGCAGCCGGGGACAGGGGGGAAGCACAGATACGCAGTATTTT.

The chain couples TRBV11-2 to TRBJ2-4; 11 bases align to TRBD2. In germline, CDR1 is SGHAT, CDR2 FQNNGV. Losses at the gene ends were 8 bases for V and 0 bases for J; bases not matched to a gene: 15. The length of the CDR3 is 19 residues. The CDR3 reads CASGPGQLLAGGAKNIQYF. CDR3 nucleotides: TGTGCCAGCGGACCTGGACAGCTTCTAGCGGGAGGAGCCAAAAACATTCAGTACTTC.

V is TRBV11-2 and J is TRBJ2-7, with 10 bases that match TRBD1. CDR1 and CDR2 from the germline V gene are SGHAT and FQNNGV. The CDR3 runs 14 residues. V trimming: 5 bases; J trimming: 4 bases; junction bases outside the gene matches: 5. In nucleotides, the CDR3 is TGTGCCAGCAGCCAGACAGGGGGCGGATACGAGCAGTACTTC. Translation: CASSQTGGGYEQYF. Looking up the rest from reference TRBV11-2 and TRBJ2-7 gives the full variable domain: EAGVAQSPRYKIIEKRQSVAFWCNPISGHATLYWYQQILGQGPKLLIQFQNNGVVDDSQLPKDRFSAERLKGVDSTLKIQPAKLEDSAVYLCASSQTGGGYEQYFGPGTRLTVT.

The chain employs TRBV5-1 and TRBJ2-1, with D perhaps assigned TRBD1 or TRBD2 (7 bases each). Germline-derived CDR1 and CDR2 are SGHRS and YFSETQ. This CDR3 has 14 amino acids. Trimming cost V 7 bases and J 2 bases, with 13 bases left between them. Here the CDR3 reads CASAQGGTYNEQFF. The CDR3 nucleotides are TGCGCCAGCGCCCAGGGGGGGACCTACAATGAGCAGTTCTTC. The full variable domain, rest sourced from reference TRBV5-1 and TRBJ2-1, is KAGVTQTPRYLIKTRGQQVTLSCSPISGHRSVSWYQQTPGQGLQFLFEYFSETQRNKGNFPGRFSGRQFSNSRSEMNVSTLELGDSALYLCASAQGGTYNEQFFGPGTRLTVL.

As regards this clone: Other DNA sequences in the sample encode the same CDR3. The genes are TRBV6-6 and TRBJ2-7, with TRBD1 matching over 9 bases. In germline, CDR1 is MNHNY, CDR2 SVGAGI (reference sequence). The CDR3 totals 15 residues. The V segment lost 0 bases and the J segment 2 bases; nucleotides outside the gene matches: 2. The CDR3 sequence: CASSYSGQGTYEQYF. The CDR3 region has the DNA TGTGCCAGCAGTTACTCGGGACAGGGTACCTACGAGCAGTACTTC.

The gene calls are TRBV5-1 and TRBJ2-1; D is unclear. CDR1 and CDR2 from the germline V gene are SGHRS and YFSETQ. The length of the CDR3 is 13 residues. Trimming left V 5 bases short and J 5 bases short, with 11 bases between. CDR3 coding DNA: TGCGCCAGCAGGGTAGGAATGAACAATGAGCAGTTCTTC. It translates to CASRVGMNNEQFF.

The V and J genes are TRBV7-9 and TRBJ2-1; 12 nucleotides align to TRBD2. CDR1 and CDR2 from the germline V gene are SEHNR and FQNEAQ (reference sequence). The CDR3 is 15 amino acids. J gave up 5 bases and V 5 bases, and 4 bases lay outside the gene matches. CDR3 sequence (DNA): TGTGCCAGCAGCCTCCTAGCGGGGGGGCACAATGAGCAGTTCTTC. It specifies CASSLLAGGHNEQFF.

The chain joins TRBV28 to TRBJ1-2; D remains unclear. The ends were cut back, 8 bases at V and 12 bases at J, with 7 bases in the middle. Germline loops: CDR1 MDHEN, CDR2 SYDVKM. The CDR3 has 8 residues. CDR3 DNA: TGTGCCAGCGGGGTAGACACCTTC. Amino acid sequence: CASGVDTF.